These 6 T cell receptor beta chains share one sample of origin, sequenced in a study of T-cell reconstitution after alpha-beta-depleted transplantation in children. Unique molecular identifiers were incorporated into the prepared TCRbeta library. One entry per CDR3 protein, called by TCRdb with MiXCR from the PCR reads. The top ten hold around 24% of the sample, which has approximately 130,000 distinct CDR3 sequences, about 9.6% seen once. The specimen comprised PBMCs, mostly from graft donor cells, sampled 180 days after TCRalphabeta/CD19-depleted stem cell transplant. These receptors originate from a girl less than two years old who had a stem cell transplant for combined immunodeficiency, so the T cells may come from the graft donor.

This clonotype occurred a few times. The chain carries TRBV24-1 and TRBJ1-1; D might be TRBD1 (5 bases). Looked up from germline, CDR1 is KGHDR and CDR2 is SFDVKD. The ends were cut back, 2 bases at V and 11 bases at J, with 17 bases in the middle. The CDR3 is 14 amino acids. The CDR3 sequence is CATSDSPKGLGAFF. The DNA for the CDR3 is TGTGCCACCAGTGATTCACCGAAGGGGTTGGGGGCTTTCTTT.

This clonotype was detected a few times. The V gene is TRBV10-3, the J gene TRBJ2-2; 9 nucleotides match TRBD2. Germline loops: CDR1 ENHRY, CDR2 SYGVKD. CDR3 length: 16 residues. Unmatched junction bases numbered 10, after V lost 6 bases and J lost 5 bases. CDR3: CAISLRASGVTGELFF. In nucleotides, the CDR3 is TGTGCCATCAGCCTCCGGGCTAGCGGGGTTACCGGGGAGCTGTTTTTT.

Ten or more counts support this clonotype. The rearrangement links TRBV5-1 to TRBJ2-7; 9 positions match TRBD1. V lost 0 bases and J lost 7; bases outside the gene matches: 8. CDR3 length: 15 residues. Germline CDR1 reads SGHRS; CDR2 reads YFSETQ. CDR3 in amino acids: CASSLAGTGNEEQYF. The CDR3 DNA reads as TGCGCCAGCAGCTTGGCCGGGACAGGGAATGAGGAGCAGTACTTC.

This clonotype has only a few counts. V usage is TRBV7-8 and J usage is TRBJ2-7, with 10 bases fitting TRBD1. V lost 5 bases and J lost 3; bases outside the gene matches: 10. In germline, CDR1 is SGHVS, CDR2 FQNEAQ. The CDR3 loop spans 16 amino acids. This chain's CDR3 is CASSLLPGQGNYEQYF. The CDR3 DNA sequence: TGTGCCAGCAGCCTTCTTCCGGGACAGGGGAACTACGAGCAGTACTTC.

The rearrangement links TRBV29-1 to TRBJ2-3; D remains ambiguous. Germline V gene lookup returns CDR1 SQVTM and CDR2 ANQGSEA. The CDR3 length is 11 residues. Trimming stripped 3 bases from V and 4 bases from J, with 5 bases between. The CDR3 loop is CSVDPPDTQYF. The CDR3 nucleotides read TGCAGCGTTGACCCCCCAGATACGCAGTATTTT.

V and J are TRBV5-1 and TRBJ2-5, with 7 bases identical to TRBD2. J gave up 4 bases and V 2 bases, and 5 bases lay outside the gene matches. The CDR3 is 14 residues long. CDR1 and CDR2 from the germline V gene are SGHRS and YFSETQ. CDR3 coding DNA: TGCGCCAGCAGCTTCGGGACTACCCGAGAGACCCAGTACTTC. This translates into CASSFGTTRETQYF.